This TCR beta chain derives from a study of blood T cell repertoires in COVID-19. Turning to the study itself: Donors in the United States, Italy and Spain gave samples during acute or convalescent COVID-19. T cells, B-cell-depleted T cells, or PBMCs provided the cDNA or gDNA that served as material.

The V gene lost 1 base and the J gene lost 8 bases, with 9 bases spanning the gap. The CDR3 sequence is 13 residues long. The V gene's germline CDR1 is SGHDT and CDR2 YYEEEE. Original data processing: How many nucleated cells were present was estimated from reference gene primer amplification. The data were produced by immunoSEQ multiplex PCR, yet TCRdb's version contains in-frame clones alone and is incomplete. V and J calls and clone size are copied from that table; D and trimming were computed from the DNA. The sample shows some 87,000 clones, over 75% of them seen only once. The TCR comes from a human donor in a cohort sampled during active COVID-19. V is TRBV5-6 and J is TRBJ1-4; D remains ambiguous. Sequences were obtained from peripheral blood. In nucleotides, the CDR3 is TGTGCCAGCAGCTTGAGAGGTTGGGAAAAACTGTTTTTT. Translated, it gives CASSLRGWEKLFF. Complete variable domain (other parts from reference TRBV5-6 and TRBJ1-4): DAGVTQSPTHLIKTRGQQVTLRCSPKSGHDTVSWYQQALGQGPQFIFQYYEEEERQRGNFPDRFSGHQFPNYSSELNVNALLLGDSALYLCASSLRGWEKLFFGSGTQLSVL.